The rows below give T cell receptor beta chains drawn from one sample of a study of cytomegalovirus exposure and HLA in healthy donors. Profiling relied on immunoSEQ multiplex PCR, and the TCRdb table lists in-frame clones only, not all of them. Seen here are about 95,000 clones, 75% to 90% observed once, and the top ten hold approximately 20%. Sequencing input: PBMCs. The receptors here all came from a man younger than 35 in good health and CMV-seropositive. CDR3s include the opening cysteine and the closing phenylalanine or tryptophan. D genes are given only for firm matches. Not all rows give a size; the values are once, few, many and, for expanded clones, a class.

v_gene	j_gene	d_gene	abundance	CDR3nt	CDR3aa
TRBV5-4	TRBJ2-1	TRBD2	once	TGTGCCAGCAGCTTGGCCCCTAGCGGGTACCCCAGCTCCTACAATGAGCAGTTCTTC	CASSLAPSGYPSSYNEQFF
TRBV7-6	TRBJ1-1	TRBD1	.	TGTGCCAGCAGCTATGGGACAGGGGGCCTTCGGACTGAAGCTTTCTTT	CASSYGTGGLRTEAFF
TRBV27	TRBJ2-4	.	.	TGTGCCAGCAGTTTACAGGGAGCCAAAAACATTCAGTACTTC	CASSLQGAKNIQYF
TRBV15	TRBJ2-7	TRBD1	few	TGTGCCACCAGCGGTGGACAGGGGCCGTGGGAGCAGTACTTC	CATSGGQGPWEQYF
TRBV5-1	TRBJ2-5	TRBD2	.	TGCGCCAGCAGCTCGGAGGGACTAGCGGGAACAGAGACCCAGTACTTC	CASSSEGLAGTETQYF
TRBV2	TRBJ2-7	.	.	TGTGCCAGCCTAGGAGGACGGGAGCAGTACTTC	CASLGGREQYF
TRBV11-2	TRBJ2-5	.	.	TGTGCCAGCAGACCCCCCGGGACAACGGAGACCCAGTACTTC	CASRPPGTTETQYF
TRBV27	TRBJ2-6	TRBD1	.	TGTGCCAGCAGTCCGACAGGGGGATCTGGGGCCAACGTCCTGACTTTC	CASSPTGGSGANVLTF
TRBV7-9	TRBJ2-1	TRBD1	.	TGTGCCAGCAGCCCATGGACAGGTCACCTCAAGTTCTTC	CASSPWTGHLKFF
TRBV6-5	TRBJ2-4	.	.	TGTGCCAGCGGGCAGGGGCTAGCCAAAAACATTCAGTACTTC	CASGQGLAKNIQYF
TRBV2	TRBJ2-2	.	few	TGTGCCAGCAGTTTACAGGGCTACACCGGGGAGCTGTTTTTT	CASSLQGYTGELFF
TRBV9	TRBJ1-4	TRBD1	.	TGTGCCAGCAGCGTAACTTGGACAGGGAATGAAAAACTGTTTTTT	CASSVTWTGNEKLFF
TRBV6-5	TRBJ2-7	.	.	TGTGCCAGCAGTTTTAACAGGGTTTCCTACGAGCAGTACTTC	CASSFNRVSYEQYF
TRBV30	TRBJ2-7	TRBD1	.	TGTGCCTGGACGGGGCGACAGGGTTCCCGGGTGACTTGGGAGCAGTACTTC	CAWTGRQGSRVTWEQYF
TRBV6-6	TRBJ2-5	.	.	TGTGCCAGCAGTTACTTACAGGGAGAGACCCAGTACTTC	CASSYLQGETQYF
TRBV9	TRBJ2-7	TRBD2	.	TGTGCCAGCAGCGCCCACATAGCGGGGAACTTCTACGAGCAGTACTTC	CASSAHIAGNFYEQYF
TRBV7-9	TRBJ2-5	TRBD2	.	TGTGCCAGCAGCTTCTTTGGGGGAGGGTACCAAGAGACCCAGTACTTC	CASSFFGGGYQETQYF
TRBV5-4	TRBJ2-3	TRBD2	once	TGTGCCAGCAGCCATCCGTTGGCGGGAGTTTCCCCTAGCACAGATACGCAGTATTTT	CASSHPLAGVSPSTDTQYF
TRBV19	TRBJ1-1	.	.	TGTGCCAGTAGTTTCAGGGGCCTCCAGAGAACTGAAGCTTTCTTT	CASSFRGLQRTEAFF
TRBV10-2	TRBJ2-1	TRBD2	.	TGCGCCAGCAGTCGGACTAGCGGGAACGGTGAGCAGTTCTTC	CASSRTSGNGEQFF
TRBV5-1	TRBJ2-2	TRBD2	.	TGCGCCAGCAAATCTCATCGCGGGAGGCCCAACACCGGGGAGCTGTTTTTT	CASKSHRGRPNTGELFF
TRBV10-2	TRBJ2-2	TRBD2	.	TGCGCCAGCAGTGTAACGGCGGGAGGGACCGGGGAGCTGTTTTTT	CASSVTAGGTGELFF
TRBV9	TRBJ2-3	.	.	TGTGCCAGCAGCGTAGGGGACTCCAGTGGCACAGATACGCAGTATTTT	CASSVGDSSGTDTQYF
TRBV10-1	TRBJ1-1	.	.	TGCGCCAGCAGTGAGTCAGGGGGTGAAGCTTTCTTT	CASSESGGEAFF
TRBV19	TRBJ2-5	TRBD1	.	TGTGCCAGTAGTATTTACAGGGGAAGGGCAGAGACCCAGTACTTC	CASSIYRGRAETQYF
TRBV29-1	TRBJ1-1	.	.	TGCAGCGCCTGTGACGAGGGCACTGAAGCTTTCTTT	CSACDEGTEAFF
TRBV18	TRBJ2-2	.	.	.	CASSTGTGTPGSCFF
TRBV6-5	TRBJ1-2	TRBD1	.	TGTGCCAGCACTCCCACAGGGGACTATGGCTACACCTTC	CASTPTGDYGYTF
TRBV6-5	TRBJ1-2	TRBD1	.	TGTGCCAGCAGTTACTCGGTGGGACAGATTATCTATGGCTACACCTTC	CASSYSVGQIIYGYTF
TRBV19	TRBJ1-2	TRBD1	.	TGTGCCAGTAGCTCCTGGGGACAGGGTGGAACTAACTATGGCTACACCTTC	CASSSWGQGGTNYGYTF
TRBV4-1	TRBJ1-1	.	once	TGCGCCAGCACCATGCTATCAGGGAACACTGAAGCTTTCTTT	CASTMLSGNTEAFF
TRBV7-3	TRBJ2-1	.	.	TGTGCCAGCAGCTCAAGGGGGGGTGCGATTGAGCAGTTCTTC	CASSSRGGAIEQFF
TRBV9	TRBJ2-1	TRBD2	.	TGTGCCAGCAGCGATCCCGAGTCGGGCGGGAGGGGGAATGAGCAGTTCTTC	CASSDPESGGRGNEQFF
TRBV18	TRBJ1-1	.	.	TGTGCCAGCTCACCCGCCCGGCGGGGGGACACTGAAGCTTTCTTT	CASSPARRGDTEAFF
TRBV29-1	TRBJ2-1	.	.	TGCAGCGTTTTTGGGACCTGGGACACGTCCTACAATGAGCAGTTCTTC	CSVFGTWDTSYNEQFF
TRBV19	TRBJ1-5	TRBD1	.	TGTGCCAGTAGTGTAAACAGGGGTGTGTTGGGCAATCAGCCCCAGCATTTT	CASSVNRGVLGNQPQHF
TRBV19	TRBJ1-2	.	.	TGTGCCAGTAGTATTGACAGCTACTATGGCTACACCTTC	CASSIDSYYGYTF